One sample yielded the 28 T cell receptor beta chains listed below, sequenced in a study of shared clonotypes between healthy human individuals. The method was immunoSEQ multiplex PCR; TCRdb's version includes in-frame clones alone and lacks a portion of them. The sample has about 710,000 clones, 60% to 75% seen once. The specimen was memory CD4+ T cells sorted from blood. Subset indicated: CD45RA-negative fraction. These receptors were obtained from a woman under 40 in good health.

V usage is TRBV30 and J usage is TRBJ1-3; D not resolved. Germline CDR1 reads GTSNPN; CDR2 reads SVGIG (reference sequence). The CDR3 length is 13 residues. The V and J ends lost 1 base and 3 bases respectively, with 7 bases between them. This chain's CDR3 is CAWSGRIGNTIYF. The CDR3, as DNA: TGTGCCTGGAGTGGGCGAATTGGAAACACCATATATTTT.

The genes are TRBV10-3 and TRBJ2-2, with TRBD2 as a possible D gene (6 bases). Germline CDR1 ENHRY, CDR2 SYGVKD. The ends were cut back, 4 bases at V and 2 bases at J, with 8 bases in the middle. The CDR3 runs to 14 residues. The chain's CDR3 is CAISVGLNTGELFF. CDR3 coding DNA: TGTGCCATCAGTGTGGGACTCAACACCGGGGAGCTGTTTTTT.

This clone was recorded at least ten times. The CDR3 loop reads CASSTDRVGYTF. CDR3 sequence (DNA): TGTGCCAGCAGCACAGACAGGGTCGGCTACACCTTC. The V and J genes are TRBV6-6 and TRBJ1-2, with TRBD1 matching over 7 bases. V shed 6 bases, J shed 8 bases, and the junction held 6 bases outside the gene matches. This CDR3 comprises 12 residues. Germline values: CDR1 MNHNY, CDR2 SVGAGI (reference sequence).

This rearrangement joins TRBV9 to TRBJ1-3, with D possibly being TRBD1 (5 bases). The V end was cut by 4 bases, the J end by 0 bases, with 11 bases between. The CDR3 is made up of 15 amino acids. Germline-derived CDR1 and CDR2 are SGDLS and YYNGEE. CDR3 residues: CASSPRGDSGNTIYF. CDR3 nucleotide sequence: TGTGCCAGCAGCCCCCGAGGGGACTCTGGAAACACCATATATTTT.

The V and J genes are TRBV30 and TRBJ2-7; no reliable D call. This CDR3 region has 15 residues. V was trimmed by 4 bases and J by 3 bases, leaving 19 bases between them. CDR1 and CDR2 from the germline V gene are GTSNPN and SVGIG (reference sequence). Here the CDR3 DNA reads TGTGCCTGGAATCGAAGAGCCAAGGGTATCTACGAGCAGTACTTC. This gives the protein CAWNRRAKGIYEQYF.

This chain links TRBV6-1 with TRBJ1-2, with 7 positions matching TRBD1. The CDR3 is made up of 13 amino acids. V lost 7 bases and J lost 8; bases outside the gene matches: 10. CDR1 is MNHNS, CDR2 SASEGT, per germline. The CDR3 region has the DNA TGTGCCAGCAATCGGCAGGGGGTATTCGGCTACACCTTC. It codes for CASNRQGVFGYTF.

This clone appeared a few times. The chain has TRBV6-5 and TRBJ1-1; 12 bases align to TRBD1. CDR1 is MNHEY, CDR2 SVGAGI, per germline. The CDR3 contains 15 residues. The ends lost 5 bases at V and 0 bases at J; junction bases unmatched: 1. The CDR3 bases are TGTGCCAGCAGTAGGGACAGGGGGCTGAACACTGAAGCTTTCTTT. This gives the protein CASSRDRGLNTEAFF.

The chain recombines TRBV5-4 with TRBJ2-2; D not resolved. This CDR3 region has 14 residues. V lost 1 base, J lost 2 bases, and 6 bases lay in between. The germline V gene encodes CDR1 SGHNT and CDR2 YYREEE (reference sequence). The CDR3: CASSLLVNTGELFF. Here the CDR3 DNA reads TGTGCCAGCAGCTTGCTCGTAAACACCGGGGAGCTGTTTTTT.

The table lists this clone with a count of one. This CDR3 reads CASSQDADTEAFF. CDR3 DNA: TGTGCCAGTAGCCAAGATGCCGACACTGAAGCTTTCTTT. The rearrangement links TRBV19 to TRBJ1-1; D call uncertain. The CDR3 runs 13 residues. Germline V gives CDR1 LNHDA, CDR2 SQIVND (reference sequence). Between the trimmed V and J ends, which lost 6 bases and 3 bases, there was a span of 11 bases.

The DNA for the CDR3 is TGTGCCAGCAGTTCCCAGGGGCCGAACACTGAAGCTTTCTTT. Residues: CASSSQGPNTEAFF. The chain combines TRBV6-6 with TRBJ1-1; a possible D gene is TRBD1 (6 bases). With 4 bases removed from V and 1 base from J, the gap between germline ends came to 10 bases. CDR1 MNHNY and CDR2 SVGAGI come from the germline V gene (reference sequence). The CDR3 covers 14 residues.

This clone was observed a few times. This sequence joins TRBV19 and TRBJ2-3; 8 nucleotides match TRBD2. Germline trimming cut 2 bases from V and 6 bases from J; bases unmatched to any gene: 7. CDR3 length: 15 amino acids. Germline lookup yields CDR1 LNHDA and CDR2 SQIVND (reference sequence). DNA for the CDR3: TGTGCCAGTAGTATAAATGCGGGAGGCGGGGATACGCAGTATTTT. Residues: CASSINAGGGDTQYF.

This CDR3 reads CASSSGQGMDYEQYF. CDR3 nucleotide sequence: TGTGCCAGCAGCTCTGGACAGGGTATGGACTACGAGCAGTACTTC. The chain recombines TRBV7-2 with TRBJ2-7; 8 bases match TRBD1. Germline V gene sequence: CDR1 SGHTA, CDR2 FQGNSA. V trimming: 4 bases; J trimming: 3 bases; junction bases outside the gene matches: 8. The CDR3 length is 15 residues.

There are a few counts of this clone. The chain combines TRBV5-1 with TRBJ2-2; 7 bases are shared with TRBD1. The V and J ends lost 0 bases and 4 bases, in that order; junction bases with no gene match: 9. Per the germline V gene, CDR1 is SGHRS and CDR2 is YFSETQ. The length of the CDR3 is 17 residues. The CDR3 here is CASSLGQGSRGTGELFF. CDR3 sequence (DNA): TGCGCCAGCAGCTTGGGACAGGGCTCCCGGGGCACCGGGGAGCTGTTTTTT.

V gene TRBV9 combines with J gene TRBJ2-3, with D possibly being TRBD2 (5 bases). The length of the CDR3 is 16 residues. Trimming removed 0 bases from V and 4 bases from J, with 15 bases in between. Germline V lookup: CDR1 SGDLS, CDR2 YYNGEE. The CDR3 region is CASSVGAERVSDTQYF. As DNA, the CDR3 is TGTGCCAGCAGCGTAGGAGCGGAGAGGGTGTCAGATACGCAGTATTTT.

The gene calls are TRBV28 and TRBJ2-1; possible D gene TRBD2, 5 bases. The CDR3 is 18 residues long. Germline CDR1 MDHEN, CDR2 SYDVKM. V was shortened by 4 bases and J by 4 bases, with 23 bases between the two germline ends. Written as DNA, the CDR3 is TGTGCCAGCAGTTCCCCGGGGAGCCGAGAGAGAAATTACAATGAGCAGTTCTTC. It translates to CASSSPGSRERNYNEQFF.

The chain has TRBV2 and TRBJ1-4; D gene unclear. The CDR3 covers 14 residues. The V end was cut by 5 bases, the J end by 4 bases, with 11 bases between. Germline CDR1 reads SNHLY; CDR2 reads FYNNEI. CDR3 in DNA: TGTGCCAGCAGTTTCGGACTTCTTAATGAAAAACTGTTTTTT. It encodes CASSFGLLNEKLFF.

The chain joins TRBV27 to TRBJ2-7; 7 bases match TRBD2. This CDR3 spans 15 amino acids. Germline lookup yields CDR1 MNHEY and CDR2 SMNVEV (reference sequence). J lost 6 bases, V lost 2 bases, and 10 bases had no gene match. The CDR3 bases are TGTGCCAGCAGTTTACAGGGACTAACGGGTTCCGAGCAGTACTTC. It encodes CASSLQGLTGSEQYF.

The V gene is TRBV6-5, the J gene TRBJ1-1; D gene ambiguous. This CDR3 spans 13 amino acids. Per the germline V gene, CDR1 is MNHEY and CDR2 is SVGAGI. The V gene lost 0 bases and the J gene lost 3 bases, with 5 bases spanning the gap. The CDR3 region has the DNA TGTGCCAGCAGTTACTCCATCTACACTGAAGCTTTCTTT. This codes for CASSYSIYTEAFF.

This chain links TRBV6-7 with TRBJ1-2; TRBD1 might be the D (5 bases). TRBV6-7 is classed as an ORF, of uncertain function. V dropped 0 bases and J dropped 4 bases, with 9 bases sitting between them. CDR3 size: 14 residues. This chain's CDR3 is CASSYSKGSYGYTF. CDR3 nucleotide sequence: TGTGCCAGCAGTTACTCGAAGGGGAGCTATGGCTACACCTTC.

The gene calls are TRBV6-1 and TRBJ2-7; 8 nucleotides line up with TRBD1. The CDR3 is made up of 14 amino acids. The ends lost 7 bases at V and 2 bases at J; junction bases unmatched: 7. Germline assignment: CDR1 MNHNS and CDR2 SASEGT. CDR3: CASNPWTGPYEQYF. CDR3 DNA sequence: TGTGCCAGCAACCCTTGGACAGGGCCCTACGAGCAGTACTTC.

V is TRBV7-2 and J is TRBJ1-2, with TRBD1 as a possible D gene (5 bases). The CDR3 covers 13 residues. Between the trimmed V and J ends, which lost 7 bases and 5 bases, there was a span of 14 bases. The V gene's germline CDR1 is SGHTA and CDR2 FQGNSA. The CDR3 sequence is CASTPGGGYGYTF. CDR3 coding DNA: TGTGCCAGCACCCCGGGGGGGGGATATGGCTACACCTTC.

This clone came up once. The CDR3 sequence is CAWGRGMNTEAFF. As DNA, the CDR3 is TGTGCCTGGGGCAGGGGGATGAACACTGAAGCTTTCTTT. The chain is built from TRBV30 and TRBJ1-1; 7 nucleotides align to TRBD1. V lost 5 bases, J lost 0 bases, and 3 bases stayed unmatched. Germline lookup yields CDR1 GTSNPN and CDR2 SVGIG (reference sequence). The CDR3 covers 13 residues.

The rearrangement uses TRBV28 and TRBJ1-5; 10 bases align to TRBD1. The CDR3 consists of 14 residues. Germline-derived CDR1 and CDR2 are MDHEN and SYDVKM. With V trimmed by 4 bases and J by 6 bases, 3 bases remained unmatched. Here the CDR3 DNA reads TGTGCCAGCAGTTCCGGACAGGGGGGTCAGCCCCAGCATTTT. It is translated as CASSSGQGGQPQHF.

The table lists this clone with a count of one. The V and J genes are TRBV9 and TRBJ1-1, with TRBD1 identical over 8 bases. There are 13 residues in the CDR3. The V gene end was trimmed by 4 bases and the J gene end by 7 bases; junction bases not matched to a gene: 6. Germline values: CDR1 SGDLS, CDR2 YYNGEE. The DNA for the CDR3 is TGTGCCAGCAGCCTTGGACAGGGCTTTGAAGCTTTCTTT. Amino acid sequence: CASSLGQGFEAFF.

This chain joins TRBV5-1 and TRBJ1-5; maybe TRBD1 (6 bases). Germline CDR1 SGHRS, CDR2 YFSETQ. The CDR3 contains 14 residues. Trimming removed 2 bases from V and 7 bases from J, with 13 bases in between. The CDR3 sequence: CASSFRAGEQPQHF. Here the CDR3 DNA reads TGCGCCAGCAGCTTCCGGGCAGGGGAACAGCCCCAGCATTTT.

In this sample, this clone turned up a few times. In nucleotides, the CDR3 is TGTGCCTGGCGGGGACTAACAATTTACTCCTACAATGAGCAGTTCTTC. Protein product: CAWRGLTIYSYNEQFF. The rearrangement uses TRBV30 and TRBJ2-1; 7 bases are a match to TRBD2. The V segment lost 5 bases and the J segment 0 bases; nucleotides outside the gene matches: 10. Germline values: CDR1 GTSNPN, CDR2 SVGIG (reference sequence). The CDR3 is 16 residues long.

A few counts support this clone. This CDR3 is also generated by other DNA sequences in the sample. The chain is built from TRBV10-2 and TRBJ1-2; 7 positions match TRBD1. Germline loops: CDR1 WSHSY, CDR2 SAAADI. This CDR3 has 13 amino acids. Trimming cost V 6 bases and J 3 bases; bases outside gene matches: 4. The CDR3 protein is CASSGTGDYGYTF. CDR3 coding DNA: TGCGCCAGCAGCGGAACAGGGGACTATGGCTACACCTTC.

The chain joins TRBV5-1 to TRBJ2-7, with TRBD2 matching over 14 bases. V shed 4 bases and J 4 bases; nucleotides not matched to a gene: 4. The CDR3 runs 15 residues. Looked up from germline, CDR1 is SGHRS and CDR2 is YFSETQ. The CDR3 DNA reads as TGCGCCAGCAGCCCCGGGACTAGCGGGGGATACGAGCAGTACTTC. This codes for CASSPGTSGGYEQYF.